This T cell receptor beta chain was identified in a study of PD-1 blockade in mismatch repair-deficient tumors (dated by TCRdb to the late 2010s). As for the study more broadly: Between September 2013 and September 2016, roughly 84 consecutive patients with some twelve mismatch repair-deficient cancer types, all previously treated and progressing, were enrolled in the trial. Tumor-associated T cell clones were tracked in the peripheral blood of patients responding to PD-1 blockade by deep sequencing of TCR CDR3 regions.

Mismatch repair deficiency was established in every enrolled patient by polymerase chain reaction or immunohistochemistry. TCR sequencing was performed for a few patients who responded to pembrolizumab therapy. The phase II trial prospectively evaluated PD-1 blockade with pembrolizumab in advanced mismatch repair-deficient cancers, independent of tissue of origin. Peripheral blood T cell samples were gathered serially, both before PD-1 blockade started and at multiple time points afterward. Blood sampling times were expressed in weeks after the first pembrolizumab dose. Points on this clone: It lacks a known antigen. No much larger clone exists at a distance of one base, and base qualities are not known.

CDR3 length: 13 amino acids, cysteine to phenylalanine. Only the CDR3 part of the read is kept: 39 bases, read in frame from the first base. The germline V gene supplies CDR1 SQVTM and CDR2 ANQGSEA. Between the V and J ends, shortened by 7 bases and 1 base respectively, the junction contains 13 bases. General study outcomes and caveats: Rapid expansion after pembrolizumab followed by contraction, generally before radiologic responses, was shown by tumor-resident clones, which were often undetectable in blood before treatment.

Libraries were built with the immunoSEQ multiplex PCR assay. Drawn from immuneACCESS, this table holds only the in-frame rearrangements with V and J called that TCRdb kept. Clones are partly lost; checked studies trace under half to an unresolved V gene and leave the rest unexplained. The sample yields 120,000 or so clones; around 86% were counted once. The ten most abundant clones make up about 13% of the sample. The rearrangement combines TRBV29-1 with TRBJ2-5; too little of a D gene remains to name it. The receptor's source is an adult with mismatch repair-deficient cancer. This material consisted of peripheral blood, taken 44 weeks after starting pembrolizumab. The DNA sequence is given as TGCAGCGCGCAACAGCTGCTCCAAGAGACCCAGTACTTC. It is translated as CSAQQLLQETQYF.